This is a list of T cell receptor beta chains from one sample in a study of tumor-infiltrating lymphocytes in primary liver carcinoma. TCRdb analysed the multiplex PCR reads with MiXCR anew, one entry per CDR3 protein. The data show roughly 80,000 distinct CDR3 sequences, 55% to 85% seen once. Sequencing was done on a sample of liver tumor tissue from sampling region 1. These receptors were collected from a middle-aged man with primary liver carcinoma and hepatitis B virus infection. CDR3s include the opening cysteine and the closing phenylalanine or tryptophan.

V	CDR3
TRBV6-2/TRBV6-3	CASSYREDTEAFF
TRBV11-1	CADSRRGRYPTDTQYF
TRBV7-3	CASNRGRPQYF
TRBV12-3/TRBV12-4	CARSYWDRPNYGYTF
TRBV12-3/TRBV12-4	CACNPQQGSTEALF
TRBV4-1	CVNSRGNSGNTIYF
TRBV11-2	CASSPRASGSYNEQFF
TRBV6-5	CASSSSGDTEAFF
TRBV2	CASRPLQQGLANYGHTF
TRBV11-2	CASSSTTSGRAGLHGELFF
TRBV12-3/TRBV12-4	CASSQQGGDTGELFF
TRBV7-9	CASILAFGLQGRNTEAFF
TRBV6-5	CASNRDRGYVQYF
TRBV6-5	CTSSYRPPSGAANNEELFF
TRBV29-1	CSIEDRGATPSYVQYF
TRBV30	CLWSKSAPDQPQHF